The 32 T cell receptor beta chains below come from one sample, sequenced in a study of cytotoxic CD8 clonotypes in ibrutinib-treated CLL. Sequenced by immunoSEQ multiplex PCR; TCRdb stores in-frame clones only, minus some. This table holds fewer than 400,000 clones, 67% found once. The sequences come from PBMCs, collected after 36 months of ibrutinib treatment. The receptors were gathered from a human donor with chronic lymphocytic leukemia.

The rearrangement joins TRBV29-1 to TRBJ2-3; D uncertain. The germline gives CDR1 SQVTM, CDR2 ANQGSEA. Trimming took off 5 bases at V and 4 bases at J, with 7 bases between the two ends. CDR3 length: 11 amino acids. CDR3 coding DNA: TGCAGCGTTCCCTCGGCAGATACGCAGTATTTT. Protein: CSVPSADTQYF.

J is TRBJ2-3 and V is TRBV11-2; tentatively, D is TRBD2 (6 bases). Trimming cost V 5 bases and J 0 bases, with 21 bases left between them. Germline values: CDR1 SGHAT, CDR2 FQNNGV. CDR3 size: 18 residues. CDR3 in amino acids: CASSLGGAGRQSTDTQYF. The CDR3 nucleotides are TGTGCCAGCAGCCTCGGTGGAGCGGGCCGGCAAAGCACAGATACGCAGTATTTT. The complete variable domain, with remaining parts taken from reference TRBV11-2 and TRBJ2-3, reads EAGVAQSPRYKIIEKRQSVAFWCNPISGHATLYWYQQILGQGPKLLIQFQNNGVVDDSQLPKDRFSAERLKGVDSTLKIQPAKLEDSAVYLCASSLGGAGRQSTDTQYFGPGTRLTVL.

The chain joins TRBV5-4 to TRBJ1-2; D uncertain. Per germline, CDR1 SGHNT and CDR2 YYREEE (reference sequence). The germline V and J ends were trimmed by 0 bases and 1 base, with 10 bases remaining between them. The CDR3 contains 15 residues. Here the CDR3 reads CASSLGGPNNYGYTF. The CDR3 region has the DNA TGTGCCAGCAGCTTGGGGGGTCCCAATAACTATGGCTACACCTTC. Full variable domain (outside the CDR3, taken from reference TRBV5-4 and TRBJ1-2): ETGVTQSPTHLIKTRGQQVTLRCSSQSGHNTVSWYQQALGQGPQFIFQYYREEENGRGNFPPRFSGLQFPNYSSELNVNALELDDSALYLCASSLGGPNNYGYTFGSGTRLTVV.

This rearrangement joins TRBV19 to TRBJ2-1; D not resolved. The CDR3 extends over 16 amino acids. The germline V and J ends were trimmed by 3 bases and 4 bases, with 16 bases remaining between them. Germline CDR1 and CDR2: LNHDA and SQIVND (reference sequence). CDR3 sequence (DNA): TGTGCCAGTAGTATCGGATCCGGATGGTTATACAATGAGCAGTTCTTC. As protein: CASSIGSGWLYNEQFF. The whole variable domain, filled in from reference TRBV19 and TRBJ2-1, reads DGGITQSPKYLFRKEGQNVTLSCEQNLNHDAMYWYRQDPGQGLRLIYYSQIVNDFQKGDIAEGYSVSREKKESFPLTVTSAQKNPTAFYLCASSIGSGWLYNEQFFGPGTRLTVL.

This chain links TRBV5-1 with TRBJ2-7; TRBD2 matches at 11 bases. The trim removed 2 bases at V and 0 bases at J, leaving 7 bases unmatched. Germline loops: CDR1 SGHRS, CDR2 YFSETQ. The CDR3 extends over 17 amino acids. CDR3 in DNA: TGCGCCAGCAGCTTTTTAGCGACTAGCGGGGCCTCCTACGAGCAGTACTTC. Amino acids: CASSFLATSGASYEQYF.

The rearrangement joins TRBV5-8 to TRBJ2-7; the match to TRBD1 covers 11 bases. The V segment lost 5 bases and the J segment 10 bases; nucleotides outside the gene matches: 5. The CDR3 length is 12 residues. Germline V gene sequence: CDR1 SGHTS, CDR2 YDEGEE. This CDR3 reads CASSFGQGAQYF. CDR3 in DNA: TGTGCCAGCAGTTTCGGACAGGGGGCACAGTACTTC.

This clone was picked up one time. The chain is built from TRBV2 and TRBJ2-5; the D call may be TRBD1 or TRBD2 (6 bases each). This CDR3 is 12 amino acids long. Between the trimmed V and J ends, which lost 6 bases and 5 bases, there was a span of 10 bases. CDR1 and CDR2 (germline): SNHLY, FYNNEI. The CDR3 loop is CASSGGRETQYF. CDR3 nucleotide sequence: TGTGCCAGCAGCGGGGGCCGGGAGACCCAGTACTTC.

This clone was observed a single time. This chain links TRBV10-3 with TRBJ2-1; D gene uncertain. V dropped 0 bases and J dropped 9 bases, with 15 bases sitting between them. The germline gives CDR1 ENHRY, CDR2 SYGVKD. The CDR3 extends over 15 amino acids. The CDR3 coding sequence is TGTGCCATCAGTGAGTCGGACCCCGACTTGGGTGAGCAGTTCTTC. Its protein is CAISESDPDLGEQFF.

CDR3 in DNA: TGTGCCAGCAGCTTATACGGGAACACTGAAGCTTTCTTT. This encodes CASSLYGNTEAFF. This chain links TRBV7-3 with TRBJ1-1; D ambiguous. The germline V and J ends were trimmed by 2 bases and 1 base, with 5 bases remaining between them. The germline CDR1 and CDR2 sequences are SGHTA and FQGTGA. CDR3 length: 13 amino acids.

The gene calls are TRBV10-2 and TRBJ1-6, with 8 positions matching TRBD1. This CDR3 comprises 13 residues. J lost 13 bases, V lost 6 bases, and 8 bases had no gene match. CDR1 WSHSY and CDR2 SAAADI come from the germline V gene. CDR3 loop: CASSDRGVSPLHF. In DNA, the CDR3 is TGCGCCAGCAGCGACAGGGGAGTATCCCCCCTCCACTTT.

The rearrangement uses TRBV29-1 and TRBJ2-3, with 9 bases that match TRBD2. With 3 bases clipped from V and 0 bases from J, the junction kept 4 bases outside the gene matches. Germline lookup yields CDR1 SQVTM and CDR2 ANQGSEA. The CDR3 is made up of 15 amino acids. The CDR3 DNA is TGCAGCGTTGAGAAACTAGCGGGTAGCACAGATACGCAGTATTTT. Its protein is CSVEKLAGSTDTQYF.

The CDR3 DNA sequence: TGTGCCAGCTCACCACAGGGGGGGCCTGGTCAAGAGACCCAGTACTTC. Translated, it gives CASSPQGGPGQETQYF. This rearrangement joins TRBV18 to TRBJ2-5; D is possibly TRBD2 (7 bases). The germline CDR1 and CDR2 sequences are KGHSH and LQKENI. The CDR3 totals 16 residues. Trimming left V 1 base short and J 2 bases short, with 14 bases between.

This sequence joins TRBV11-2 and TRBJ1-4; D possibly corresponds to TRBD1 (6 bases). Trimming removed 5 bases from V and 7 bases from J, with 17 bases in between. The CDR3 has 15 amino acids. Germline loops: CDR1 SGHAT, CDR2 FQNNGV. This CDR3 reads CASSPPGGLREKLFF. The CDR3 DNA reads TGTGCCAGCAGCCCCCCCGGGGGGCTTCGTGAAAAACTGTTTTTT.

The CDR3 loop reads CASRPSGTGEQYF. CDR3 sequence (DNA): TGTGCCAGCAGACCGAGCGGGACCGGCGAGCAGTACTTC. The chain has TRBV6-1 and TRBJ2-7, with 7 bases lining up with TRBD2. CDR1 is MNHNS and CDR2 is SASEGT in the germline V gene. V shed 6 bases, J shed 6 bases, and the junction held 8 bases outside the gene matches. The CDR3 is 13 amino acids.

This chain links TRBV16 with TRBJ2-1; 8 bases map to TRBD2. Germline CDR1 KGHSY, CDR2 FQNENV. This CDR3 has 14 amino acids. After removal of 4 bases from V and 7 bases from J, the junction contained 6 bases not matched to a gene. CDR3 bases: TGTGCCAGCAGCCGAGCGGGAGTGGGTAATGAGCAGTTCTTC. Translating it yields CASSRAGVGNEQFF.

This clone came up a few times. V and J are TRBV5-6 and TRBJ2-2; D is ambiguous. The ends were cut back, 3 bases at V and 4 bases at J, with 10 bases in the middle. CDR1 SGHDT and CDR2 YYEEEE come from the germline V gene. The CDR3 contains 14 residues. The chain's CDR3 is CASSYHRPTGELFF. CDR3 bases: TGTGCCAGCAGCTATCACCGACCCACCGGGGAGCTGTTTTTT.

The chain employs TRBV28 and TRBJ1-2; 7 bases line up with TRBD1. Germline CDR1 MDHEN, CDR2 SYDVKM. The CDR3 covers 18 residues. The V and J ends lost 4 bases and 0 bases, in that order; junction bases with no gene match: 14. CDR3 sequence reads: CASSYYRTGVGPNYGYTF. CDR3 coding DNA: TGTGCCAGCAGTTACTACCGGACAGGCGTCGGTCCTAACTATGGCTACACCTTC.

This clone was seen only once. The rearrangement uses TRBV10-1 and TRBJ1-5; 7 nucleotides match TRBD1. CDR1 is WNHNN, CDR2 SYGVQD, per germline (reference sequence). The CDR3 totals 18 residues. V dropped 7 bases and J dropped 0; count of bases not matched to a gene: 15. The CDR3 bases are TGCGCCAGCATTGGGGACAGAGAGAATACTTATAGCAATCAGCCCCAGCATTTT. Translated, it gives CASIGDRENTYSNQPQHF.

The chain couples TRBV2 to TRBJ2-7, with D perhaps TRBD1 (6 bases). The length of the CDR3 is 12 residues. CDR1 SNHLY and CDR2 FYNNEI come from the germline V gene. Trimming shortened V by 4 bases and J by 6 bases, and 10 bases separated the two germline ends. Here the CDR3 reads CASSVTGSEQYF. Written as DNA, the CDR3 is TGTGCCAGCAGTGTAACAGGGAGCGAGCAGTACTTC.

This chain uses TRBV5-1 with TRBJ1-1, with no clear D. CDR1 and CDR2 (germline): SGHRS, YFSETQ. V gave up 0 bases and J gave up 1 base, with 13 bases separating them. The CDR3 has 16 amino acids. The CDR3 protein is CASSLGPGSTNTEAFF. DNA for the CDR3: TGCGCCAGCAGCTTGGGGCCCGGGAGTACGAACACTGAAGCTTTCTTT.

The genes are TRBV2 and TRBJ1-5; D is possibly TRBD1 (5 bases). CDR3 length: 19 residues. Germline V gene lookup returns CDR1 SNHLY and CDR2 FYNNEI. The V gene lost 5 bases and the J gene lost 0 bases, with 23 bases spanning the gap. CDR3 DNA sequence: TGTGCCAGCAGTATGGGGCCAAACCTTATAATGATTAGCAATCAGCCCCAGCATTTT. Translated, it gives CASSMGPNLIMISNQPQHF.

The V call is TRBV6-1, the J call TRBJ2-5, with D possibly TRBD1 on 6 matching bases. This CDR3 is 13 amino acids long. CDR1 is MNHNS, CDR2 SASEGT, per germline. Between the trimmed V and J ends, which lost 6 bases and 5 bases, there was a span of 13 bases. DNA for the CDR3: TGTGCCAGCAGGACAGGCCAGGGGGAGACCCAGTACTTC. Translated, it gives CASRTGQGETQYF.

The chain combines TRBV6-1 with TRBJ1-1, with unresolved D. The CDR3 has 14 amino acids. The ends were cut back, 3 bases at V and 0 bases at J, with 8 bases in the middle. The germline V gene encodes CDR1 MNHNS and CDR2 SASEGT. For the CDR3, the DNA is TGTGCCAGCAGTGACCGGGCCGTGAACACTGAAGCTTTCTTT. Amino acid sequence: CASSDRAVNTEAFF.

The chain is built from TRBV9 and TRBJ1-2; D is unclear. CDR3 length: 14 amino acids. The germline V gene encodes CDR1 SGDLS and CDR2 YYNGEE. The V end lost 4 bases, the J end lost 4 bases, and 14 bases lay between the germline ends. DNA of the CDR3: TGTGCCAGCAGCCCTCGGAAGGGAGTCTATGGCTACACCTTC. Protein product: CASSPRKGVYGYTF.

This chain uses TRBV7-2 with TRBJ2-7, with a tentative D call TRBD1 (5 bases). Trimming left V 5 bases short and J 6 bases short, with 11 bases between. CDR3 size: 12 residues. The germline CDR1 and CDR2 sequences are SGHTA and FQGNSA. DNA for the CDR3: TGTGCCAGCAGCCTCAGGGTAGGCGAGCAGTACTTC. It codes for CASSLRVGEQYF.

This clone showed up just a few times. J is TRBJ1-2 and V is TRBV9, with 9 bases matching TRBD1. Germline CDR1 SGDLS, CDR2 YYNGEE. J gave up 4 bases and V 2 bases, and 6 bases lay outside the gene matches. CDR3 length: 15 amino acids. The CDR3 DNA follows: TGTGCCAGCAGCGTGGGGGACAGGGACACCTATGGCTACACCTTC. As protein: CASSVGDRDTYGYTF.

There are a few counts of this clone. The V gene is TRBV7-9, the J gene TRBJ2-5; 8 bases fit TRBD1. CDR3 length: 14 amino acids. Germline CDR1 SEHNR, CDR2 FQNEAQ (reference sequence). V shed 4 bases, J shed 3 bases, and the junction held 4 bases outside the gene matches. This CDR3 is CASSSDRVEETQYF. CDR3 nucleotide sequence: TGTGCCAGCAGCTCGGACAGGGTGGAAGAGACCCAGTACTTC.

The chain links TRBV4-3 to TRBJ1-1; D unresolved. Trimming stripped 0 bases from V and 10 bases from J, with 15 bases between. The CDR3 is 14 amino acids. Germline V gives CDR1 LGHNA, CDR2 YSLEER. CDR3 coding DNA: TGCGCCAGCAGCCAAGATGCCCGGGGAAGGGCAGCTTTCTTT. Amino acids: CASSQDARGRAAFF.

This clone was seen a handful of times. V gene TRBV5-1 combines with J gene TRBJ2-3; D remains unclear. Germline V gives CDR1 SGHRS, CDR2 YFSETQ. This CDR3 spans 12 amino acids. V was pared by 5 bases and J by 9 bases, with 13 bases between. In nucleotides, the CDR3 is TGCGCCAGCAGACCAGACTTGGTCACGCAGTATTTT. This encodes CASRPDLVTQYF.

The rearrangement joins TRBV7-3 to TRBJ2-7; 10 bases agree with TRBD2. Unmatched junction bases numbered 8, after V lost 5 bases and J lost 4 bases. CDR1 and CDR2 from the germline V gene are SGHTA and FQGTGA. This CDR3 contains 15 residues. The CDR3 region is CASSAGLAPLYEQYF. CDR3 sequence (DNA): TGTGCCAGCAGCGCGGGACTAGCGCCCCTTTACGAGCAGTACTTC. The full variable domain, rest sourced from reference TRBV7-3 and TRBJ2-7, is GAGVSQTPSNKVTEKGKYVELRCDPISGHTALYWYRQSLGQGPEFLIYFQGTGAADDSGLPNDRFFAVRPEGSVSTLKIQRTERGDSAVYLCASSAGLAPLYEQYFGPGTRLTVT.

The chain joins TRBV5-1 to TRBJ2-1, with TRBD2 matching over 8 bases. This CDR3 comprises 18 residues. V lost 0 bases, J lost 7 bases, and 15 bases stayed unmatched. CDR1 SGHRS and CDR2 YFSETQ come from the germline V gene. The DNA for the CDR3 is TGCGCCAGCAGCTTGGGTCCCAATCCGGGACTAGGGCTGAATGAGCAGTTCTTC. Its translation is CASSLGPNPGLGLNEQFF.

The chain is built from TRBV18 and TRBJ1-2; D gene uncertain. Germline values: CDR1 KGHSH, CDR2 LQKENI. This CDR3 is 14 amino acids long. V lost 2 bases to trimming and J lost 6 bases, with 13 bases between them. For the CDR3, the DNA is TGTGCCAGCTCACCAACATCGTCGGATAATGGCTACACCTTC. Its protein is CASSPTSSDNGYTF. Drawing the rest from reference TRBV18 and TRBJ1-2, the complete variable domain is NAGVMQNPRHLVRRRGQEARLRCSPMKGHSHVYWYRQLPEEGLKFMVYLQKENIIDESGMPKERFSAEFPKEGPSILRIQQVVRGDSAAYFCASSPTSSDNGYTFGSGTRLTVV.